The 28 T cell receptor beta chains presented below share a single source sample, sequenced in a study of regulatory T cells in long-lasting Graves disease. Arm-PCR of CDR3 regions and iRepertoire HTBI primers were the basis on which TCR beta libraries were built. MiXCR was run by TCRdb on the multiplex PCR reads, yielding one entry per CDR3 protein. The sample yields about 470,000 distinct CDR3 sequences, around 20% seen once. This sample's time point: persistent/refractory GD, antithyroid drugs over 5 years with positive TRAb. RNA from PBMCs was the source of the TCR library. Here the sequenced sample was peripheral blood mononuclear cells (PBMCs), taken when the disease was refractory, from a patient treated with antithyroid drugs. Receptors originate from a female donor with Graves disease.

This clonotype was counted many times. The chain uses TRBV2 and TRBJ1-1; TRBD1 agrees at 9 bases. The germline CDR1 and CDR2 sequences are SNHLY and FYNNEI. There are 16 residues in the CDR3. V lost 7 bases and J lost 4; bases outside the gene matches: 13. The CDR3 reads CASIGTGLRVGTEAFF. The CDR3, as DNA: TGTGCCAGCATCGGGACAGGGCTTAGGGTGGGCACTGAAGCTTTCTTT.

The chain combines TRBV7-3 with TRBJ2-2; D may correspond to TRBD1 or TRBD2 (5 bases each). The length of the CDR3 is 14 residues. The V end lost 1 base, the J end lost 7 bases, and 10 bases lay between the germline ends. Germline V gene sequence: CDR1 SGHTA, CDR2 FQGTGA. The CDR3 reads CASSLMGVDGELFF. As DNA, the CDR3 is TGTGCCAGCAGCTTAATGGGGGTGGACGGGGAGCTGTTTTTT.

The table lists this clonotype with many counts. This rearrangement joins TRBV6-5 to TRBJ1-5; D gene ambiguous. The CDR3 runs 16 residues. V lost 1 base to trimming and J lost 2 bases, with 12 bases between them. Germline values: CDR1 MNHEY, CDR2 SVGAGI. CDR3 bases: TGTGCCAGCAGTTACTACGAGGCGGGAGGCAATCAGCCCCAGCATTTT. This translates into CASSYYEAGGNQPQHF.

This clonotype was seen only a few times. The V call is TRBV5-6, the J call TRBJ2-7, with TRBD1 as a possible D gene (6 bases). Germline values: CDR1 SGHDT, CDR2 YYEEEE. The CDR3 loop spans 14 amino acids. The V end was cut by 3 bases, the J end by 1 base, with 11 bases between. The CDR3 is CASSSAGESYEQYF. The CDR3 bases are TGTGCCAGCAGCTCCGCAGGGGAATCCTACGAGCAGTACTTC.

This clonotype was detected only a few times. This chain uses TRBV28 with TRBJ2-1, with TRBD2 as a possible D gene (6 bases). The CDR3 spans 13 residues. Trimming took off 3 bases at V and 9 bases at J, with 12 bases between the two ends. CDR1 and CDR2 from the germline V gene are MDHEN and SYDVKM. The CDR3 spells CASSFGGFGEQFF. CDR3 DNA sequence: TGTGCCAGCAGTTTCGGAGGGTTTGGTGAGCAGTTCTTC.

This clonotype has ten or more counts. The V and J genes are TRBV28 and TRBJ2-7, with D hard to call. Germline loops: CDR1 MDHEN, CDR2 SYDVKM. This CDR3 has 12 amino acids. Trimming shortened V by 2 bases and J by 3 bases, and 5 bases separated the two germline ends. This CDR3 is CASSLRFYEQYF. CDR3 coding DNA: TGTGCCAGCAGTTTACGATTCTACGAGCAGTACTTC.

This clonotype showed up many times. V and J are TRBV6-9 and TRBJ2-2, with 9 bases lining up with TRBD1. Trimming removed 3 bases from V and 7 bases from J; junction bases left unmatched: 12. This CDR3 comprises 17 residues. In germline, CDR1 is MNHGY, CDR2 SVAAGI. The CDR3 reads CASSYSGDREFHGELFF. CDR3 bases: TGTGCCAGCAGTTACAGTGGGGACAGGGAATTTCACGGGGAGCTGTTTTTT.

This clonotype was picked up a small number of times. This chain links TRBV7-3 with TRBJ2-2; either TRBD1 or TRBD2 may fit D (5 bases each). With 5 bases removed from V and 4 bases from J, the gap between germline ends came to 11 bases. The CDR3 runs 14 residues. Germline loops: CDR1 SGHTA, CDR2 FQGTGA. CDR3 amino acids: CASSTIGGTGELFF. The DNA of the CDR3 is TGTGCCAGCAGCACCATTGGGGGCACCGGGGAGCTGTTTTTT.

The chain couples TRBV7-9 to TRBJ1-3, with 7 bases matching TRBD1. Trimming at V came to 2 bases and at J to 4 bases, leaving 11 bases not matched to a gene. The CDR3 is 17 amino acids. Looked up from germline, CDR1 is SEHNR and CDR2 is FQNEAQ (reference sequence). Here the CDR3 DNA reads TGTGCCAGCAGCTTATTATTGACAGGGAATGCCGGAAACACCATATATTTT. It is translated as CASSLLLTGNAGNTIYF. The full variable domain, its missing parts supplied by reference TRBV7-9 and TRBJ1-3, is DTGVSQNPRHKITKRGQNVTFRCDPISEHNRLYWYRQTLGQGPEFLTYFQNEAQLEKSRLLSDRFSAERPKGSFSTLEIQRTEQGDSAMYLCASSLLLTGNAGNTIYFGEGSWLTVV.

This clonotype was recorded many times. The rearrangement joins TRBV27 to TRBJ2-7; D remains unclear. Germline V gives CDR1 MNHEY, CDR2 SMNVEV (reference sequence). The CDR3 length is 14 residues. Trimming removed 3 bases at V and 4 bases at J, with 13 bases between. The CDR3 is CASSLGSRLYEQYF. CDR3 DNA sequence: TGTGCCAGCAGTTTGGGGTCTCGGTTGTACGAGCAGTACTTC.

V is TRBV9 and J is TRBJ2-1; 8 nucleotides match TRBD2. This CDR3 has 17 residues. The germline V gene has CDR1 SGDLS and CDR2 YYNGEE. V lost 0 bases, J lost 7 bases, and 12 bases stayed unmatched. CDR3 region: CASSVDAGASGGNEQFF. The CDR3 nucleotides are TGTGCCAGCAGCGTAGACGCCGGGGCCAGCGGGGGAAATGAGCAGTTCTTC.

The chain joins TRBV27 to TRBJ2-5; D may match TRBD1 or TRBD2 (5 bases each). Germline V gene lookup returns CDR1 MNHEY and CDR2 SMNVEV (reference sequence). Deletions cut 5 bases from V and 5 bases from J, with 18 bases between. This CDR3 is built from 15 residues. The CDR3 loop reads CASSTARGQGETQYF. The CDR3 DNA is TGTGCCAGCAGTACAGCCCGGGGCCAAGGGGAGACCCAGTACTTC.

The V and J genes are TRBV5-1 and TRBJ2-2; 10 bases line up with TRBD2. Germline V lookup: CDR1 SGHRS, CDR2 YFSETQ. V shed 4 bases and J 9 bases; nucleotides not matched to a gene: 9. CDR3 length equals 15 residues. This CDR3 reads CASSAAGTSVRELFF. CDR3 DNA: TGCGCCAGCAGCGCGGCAGGGACTAGCGTGAGGGAGCTGTTTTTT.

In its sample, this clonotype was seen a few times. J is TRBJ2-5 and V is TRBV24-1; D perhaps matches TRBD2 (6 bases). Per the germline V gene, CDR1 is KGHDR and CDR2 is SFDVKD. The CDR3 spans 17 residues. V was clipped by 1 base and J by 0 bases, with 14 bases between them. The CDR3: CATSDFVGSRYQETQYF. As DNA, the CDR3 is TGTGCCACCAGTGATTTTGTCGGGAGTCGATACCAAGAGACCCAGTACTTC.

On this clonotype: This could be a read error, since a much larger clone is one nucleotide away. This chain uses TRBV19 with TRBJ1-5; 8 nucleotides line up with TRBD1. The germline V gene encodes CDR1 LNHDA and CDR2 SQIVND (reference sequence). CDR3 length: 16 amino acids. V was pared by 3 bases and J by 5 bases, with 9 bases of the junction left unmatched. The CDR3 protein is CASSIGRGRLDQPQHF. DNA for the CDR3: TGTGCCAGTAGTATTGGCAGGGGGCGACTGGATCAGCCCCAGCATTTT.

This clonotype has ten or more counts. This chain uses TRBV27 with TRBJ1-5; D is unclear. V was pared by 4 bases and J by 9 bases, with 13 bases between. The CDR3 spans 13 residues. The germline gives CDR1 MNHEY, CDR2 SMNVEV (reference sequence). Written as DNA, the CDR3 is TGTGCCAGCAGTTCCGGACCCAGTCGGCCCCAGCATTTT. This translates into CASSSGPSRPQHF.

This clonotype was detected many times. The CDR3 region is CASSFSSGANVLTF. The CDR3 region has the DNA TGTGCCAGCAGTTTCAGCTCTGGGGCCAACGTCCTGACTTTC. This chain uses TRBV27 with TRBJ2-6, with D unresolved. Germline V lookup: CDR1 MNHEY, CDR2 SMNVEV (reference sequence). The CDR3 has 14 residues. Trimming left V 3 bases short and J 0 bases short, with 3 bases between.

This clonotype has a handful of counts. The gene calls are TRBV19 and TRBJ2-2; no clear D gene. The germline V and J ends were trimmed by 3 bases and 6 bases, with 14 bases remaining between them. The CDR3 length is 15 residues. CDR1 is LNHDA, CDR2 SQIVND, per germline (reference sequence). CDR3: CASSIRPTRPGELFF. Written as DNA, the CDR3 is TGTGCCAGTAGTATCCGCCCGACAAGGCCCGGGGAGCTGTTTTTT.

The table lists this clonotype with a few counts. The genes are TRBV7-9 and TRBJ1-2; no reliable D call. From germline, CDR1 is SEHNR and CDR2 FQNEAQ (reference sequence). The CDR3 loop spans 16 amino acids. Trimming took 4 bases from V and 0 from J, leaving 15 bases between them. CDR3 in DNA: TGTGCCAGCAGCTACCCCGGAACATCAGCTAACTATGGCTACACCTTC. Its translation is CASSYPGTSANYGYTF.

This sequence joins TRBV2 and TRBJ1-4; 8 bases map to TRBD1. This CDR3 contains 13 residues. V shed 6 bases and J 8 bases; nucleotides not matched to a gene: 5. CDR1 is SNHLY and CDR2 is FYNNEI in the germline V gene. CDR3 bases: TGTGCCAGCAGCTCGGACAGGGAGGAAAAACTGTTTTTT. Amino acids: CASSSDREEKLFF.

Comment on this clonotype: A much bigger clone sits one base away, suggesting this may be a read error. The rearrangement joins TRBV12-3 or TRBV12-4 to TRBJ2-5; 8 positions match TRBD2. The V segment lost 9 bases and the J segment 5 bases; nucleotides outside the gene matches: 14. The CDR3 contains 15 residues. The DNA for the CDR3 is TGTGCCAGGAGTCCCAGAGCGGGAGTGTTGGAGACCCAGTACTTC. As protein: CARSPRAGVLETQYF.

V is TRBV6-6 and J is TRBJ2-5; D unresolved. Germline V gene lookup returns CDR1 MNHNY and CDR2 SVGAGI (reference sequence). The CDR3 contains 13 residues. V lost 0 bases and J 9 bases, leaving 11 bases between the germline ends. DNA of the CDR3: TGTGCCAGCAGTTACTCGGGTTCCCGGGCCCAGTACTTC. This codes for CASSYSGSRAQYF.

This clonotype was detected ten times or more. As DNA, the CDR3 is TGTGCCAGCACCCGCCCGGGACAGAGGGACTCCTACGAGCAGTACTTC. Translation: CASTRPGQRDSYEQYF. V usage is TRBV28 and J usage is TRBJ2-7; 7 positions agree with TRBD1. The V gene's germline CDR1 is MDHEN and CDR2 SYDVKM. V gave up 7 bases and J gave up 0 bases; unmatched junction bases: 12. This CDR3 comprises 16 residues. Full variable domain (remainder filled in from reference TRBV28 and TRBJ2-7): DVKVTQSSRYLVKRTGEKVFLECVQDMDHENMFWYRQDPGLGLRLIYFSYDVKMKEKGDIPEGYSVSREKKERFSLILESASTNQTSMYLCASTRPGQRDSYEQYFGPGTRLTVT.

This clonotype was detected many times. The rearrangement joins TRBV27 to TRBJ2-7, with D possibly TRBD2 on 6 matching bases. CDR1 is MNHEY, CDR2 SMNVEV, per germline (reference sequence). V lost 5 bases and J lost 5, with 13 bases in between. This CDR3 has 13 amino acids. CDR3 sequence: CASSLTSYHEQYF. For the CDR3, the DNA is TGTGCCAGCAGTCTTACTAGCTACCACGAGCAGTACTTC.

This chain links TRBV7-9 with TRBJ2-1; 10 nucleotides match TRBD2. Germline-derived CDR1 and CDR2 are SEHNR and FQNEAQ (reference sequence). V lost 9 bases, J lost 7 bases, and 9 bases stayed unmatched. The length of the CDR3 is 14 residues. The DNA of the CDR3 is TGTGCCAGTGAAAGTAGCGGGAGGCCAAATGAGCAGTTCTTC. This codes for CASESSGRPNEQFF.

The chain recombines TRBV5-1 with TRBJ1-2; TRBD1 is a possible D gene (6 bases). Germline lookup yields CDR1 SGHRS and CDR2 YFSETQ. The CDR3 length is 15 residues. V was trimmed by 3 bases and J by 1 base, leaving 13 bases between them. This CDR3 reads CASSSTGHLNYGYTF. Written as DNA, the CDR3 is TGCGCCAGCAGCTCGACGGGACACCTTAACTATGGCTACACCTTC.

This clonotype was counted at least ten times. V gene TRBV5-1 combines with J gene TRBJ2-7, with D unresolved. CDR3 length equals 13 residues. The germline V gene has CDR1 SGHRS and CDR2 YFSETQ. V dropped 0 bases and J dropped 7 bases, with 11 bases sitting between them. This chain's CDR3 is CASSLEGRGEQYF. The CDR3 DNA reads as TGCGCCAGCAGCTTGGAGGGAAGAGGTGAGCAGTACTTC.

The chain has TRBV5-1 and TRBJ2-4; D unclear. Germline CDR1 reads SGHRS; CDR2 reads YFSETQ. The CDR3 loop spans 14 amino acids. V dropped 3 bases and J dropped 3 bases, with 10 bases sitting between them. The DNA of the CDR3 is TGCGCCAGCAGCTCGTCTAGAGTCAAAAACATTCAGTACTTC. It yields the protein CASSSSRVKNIQYF.